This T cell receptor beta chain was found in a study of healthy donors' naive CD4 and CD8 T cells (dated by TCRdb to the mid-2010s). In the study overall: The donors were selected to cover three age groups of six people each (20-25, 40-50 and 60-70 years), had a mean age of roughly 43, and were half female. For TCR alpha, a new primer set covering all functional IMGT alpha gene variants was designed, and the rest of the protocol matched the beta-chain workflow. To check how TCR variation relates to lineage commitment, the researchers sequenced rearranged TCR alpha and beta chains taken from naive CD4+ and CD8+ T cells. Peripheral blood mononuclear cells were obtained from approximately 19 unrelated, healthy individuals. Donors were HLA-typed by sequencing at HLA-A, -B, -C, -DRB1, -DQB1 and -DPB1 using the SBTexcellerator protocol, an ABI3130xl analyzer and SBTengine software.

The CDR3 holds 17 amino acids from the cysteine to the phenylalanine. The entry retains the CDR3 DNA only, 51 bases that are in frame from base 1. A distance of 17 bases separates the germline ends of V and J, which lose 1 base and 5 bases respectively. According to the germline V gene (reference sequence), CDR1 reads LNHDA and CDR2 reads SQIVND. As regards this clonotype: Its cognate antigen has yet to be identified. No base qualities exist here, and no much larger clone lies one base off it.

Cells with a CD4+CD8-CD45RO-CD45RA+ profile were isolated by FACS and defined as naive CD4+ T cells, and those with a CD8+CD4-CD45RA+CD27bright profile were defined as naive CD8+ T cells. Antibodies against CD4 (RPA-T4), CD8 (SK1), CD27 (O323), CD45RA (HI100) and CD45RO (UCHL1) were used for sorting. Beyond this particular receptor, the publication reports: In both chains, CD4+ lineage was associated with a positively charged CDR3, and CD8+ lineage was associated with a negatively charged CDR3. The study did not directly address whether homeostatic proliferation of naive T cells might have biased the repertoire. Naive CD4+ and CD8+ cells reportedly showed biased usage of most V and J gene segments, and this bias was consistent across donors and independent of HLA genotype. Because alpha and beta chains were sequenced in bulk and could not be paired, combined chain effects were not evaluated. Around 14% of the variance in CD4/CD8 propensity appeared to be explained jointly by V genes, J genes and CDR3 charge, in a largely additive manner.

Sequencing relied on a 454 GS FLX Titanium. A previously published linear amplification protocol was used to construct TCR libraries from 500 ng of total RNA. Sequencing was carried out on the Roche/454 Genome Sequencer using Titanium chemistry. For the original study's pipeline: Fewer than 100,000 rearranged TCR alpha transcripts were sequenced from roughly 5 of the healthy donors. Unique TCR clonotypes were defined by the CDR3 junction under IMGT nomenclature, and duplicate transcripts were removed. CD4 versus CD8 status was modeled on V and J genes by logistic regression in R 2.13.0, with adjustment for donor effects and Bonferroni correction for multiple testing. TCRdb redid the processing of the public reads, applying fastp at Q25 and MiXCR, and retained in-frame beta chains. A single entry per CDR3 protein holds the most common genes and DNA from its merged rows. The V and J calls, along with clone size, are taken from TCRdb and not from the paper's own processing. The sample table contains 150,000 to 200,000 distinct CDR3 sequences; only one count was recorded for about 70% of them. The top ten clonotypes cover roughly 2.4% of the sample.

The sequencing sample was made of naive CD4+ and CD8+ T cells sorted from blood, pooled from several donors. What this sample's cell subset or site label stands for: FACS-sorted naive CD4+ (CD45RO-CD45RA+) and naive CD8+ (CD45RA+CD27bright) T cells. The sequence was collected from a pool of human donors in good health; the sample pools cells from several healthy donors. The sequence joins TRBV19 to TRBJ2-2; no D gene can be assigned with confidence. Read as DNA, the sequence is TGTGCCAGTAGTATAGTATCGCCAGAAGTCGGGACCGGGGAGCTGTTTTTT. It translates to CASSIVSPEVGTGELFF.